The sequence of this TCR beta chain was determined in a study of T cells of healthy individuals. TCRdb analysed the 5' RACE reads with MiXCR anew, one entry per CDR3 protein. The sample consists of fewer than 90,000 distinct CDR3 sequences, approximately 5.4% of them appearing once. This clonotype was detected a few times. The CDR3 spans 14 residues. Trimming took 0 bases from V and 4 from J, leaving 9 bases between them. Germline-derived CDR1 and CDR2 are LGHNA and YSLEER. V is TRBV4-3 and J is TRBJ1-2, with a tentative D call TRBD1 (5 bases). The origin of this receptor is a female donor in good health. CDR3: CASSQDGHSYGYTF. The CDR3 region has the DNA TGCGCCAGCAGCCAAGATGGACACAGCTATGGCTACACCTTC.